The clone carrying this T cell receptor beta chain was recorded only once. Its target is unknown. Tregs were sorted as CD4+CD25+CD127-/low cells. TRBV12-4/TRBJ1-2 clonotypes were amplified with adaptor-ligated barcode primers. TCRdb used MiXCR to reprocess the multiplex PCR reads, holding one entry per CDR3 protein. Of 450 to 500 distinct CDR3 sequences listed, 7.8% are singletons. The study, taken as a whole, reports: Greatest tumor Treg TCR overlap was with tumor naive CD4+ cells.

The V and J ends lost 6 bases and 2 bases, in that order; junction bases with no gene match: 4. The CDR3 consists of 14 residues. What was sequenced was tumor-infiltrating Tregs sorted from the breast tumor. The chain combines TRBV12-3 or TRBV12-4 with TRBJ1-2, with 9 bases lining up with TRBD1. The sequence came from a female donor with breast cancer. The CDR3 DNA sequence: TGTGCCAGCAGGCCCGGACAGGGGAACTATGGCTACACCTTC. The encoded protein is CASRPGQGNYGYTF.